The present T cell receptor beta chain was sequenced within a study of T cell clonality in common variable immunodeficiency. Some clones are missing from TCRdb's copy, which holds only in-frame ones; the method was immunoSEQ multiplex PCR. The sample counts approximately 40,000 clones, none seen once; the ten largest own about 10%. J lost 1 base, V lost 10 bases, and 13 bases had no gene match. This CDR3 has 15 amino acids. Germline V lookup: CDR1 LNHDA, CDR2 SQIVND (reference sequence). This clone was recorded many times. The read terminates 3 residues before the CDR3 end, so the remaining end is supplied by the germline J gene.

Material: peripheral blood mononuclear cells. This chain connects TRBV19 to TRBJ2-7; 7 bases match TRBD1. This clonotype was obtained from a person aged 18 to 75 in good health. The sequenced CDR3 bases are TGTGCCACTTCCTATGGGACAGAGTCTTCCTACGAG. This encodes CATSYGTESSYE. The complete CDR3 sequence is CATSYGTESSYEQYF.